Below, one T cell receptor beta chain is given with its context. The PCR ran on 60 Vbeta and 13 Jbeta primers. Assay used: immunoSEQ multiplex PCR; TCRdb lists only in-frame clones, some missing. The profile shows 150,000 or so clones, about 69% of them singletons. This record belongs to a study of cytomegalovirus exposure and HLA in healthy donors. The CDR3 extends over 16 amino acids. Trimming removed 4 bases at V and 0 bases at J, with 12 bases between. The germline V gene encodes CDR1 ENHRY and CDR2 SYGVKD. The rearrangement joins TRBV10-3 to TRBJ2-2; D is perhaps TRBD2 (5 bases). The receptor's source is a human donor in good health. Sequenced sample: PBMCs. This CDR3 is CAISGFNGANTGELFF. The CDR3 nucleotides read TGTGCCATCAGTGGGTTCAACGGGGCGAACACCGGGGAGCTGTTTTTT.